These T cell receptor beta chains were read from a single sample in a study of cytomegalovirus exposure and HLA in healthy donors. The assay was immunoSEQ multiplex PCR, and TCRdb's table has in-frame clones only and misses some. The sample contains roughly 90,000 clones, 85% of which appear only once. Sequencing was performed on PBMCs. All receptors derive from a young man in good health and CMV-seropositive. CDR3s include the opening cysteine and the closing phenylalanine or tryptophan. Each record gives: J gene, D gene, V gene, clone size, CDR3 protein, CDR3 DNA. D genes are given only for firm matches. Some rows have no size entry. The others give once, few or many, or a class for an expanded clone.

j_gene: TRBJ1-5
d_gene: NA
v_gene: TRBV7-9
abundance: few
CDR3aa: CASSFVRDQPQHF
CDR3nt: TGTGCCAGCAGCTTTGTGCGGGATCAGCCCCAGCATTTT

j_gene: TRBJ2-3
d_gene: TRBD2
v_gene: TRBV12-5
abundance: NA
CDR3aa: CASAIGLAGADTQYF
CDR3nt: TGTGCTAGTGCCATTGGCCTAGCGGGAGCTGATACGCAGTATTTT

j_gene: TRBJ1-5
d_gene: TRBD1
v_gene: TRBV5-1
abundance: NA
CDR3aa: CASSLGQGDQPQHF
CDR3nt: TGCGCCAGCAGCTTGGGACAGGGTGATCAGCCCCAGCATTTT

j_gene: TRBJ1-2
d_gene: TRBD1
v_gene: TRBV5-8
abundance: NA
CDR3aa: CASSLEIGGSEYTF
CDR3nt: TGTGCCAGCAGCTTGGAGATAGGGGGCTCGGAATACACCTTC

j_gene: TRBJ2-1
d_gene: TRBD1
v_gene: TRBV19
abundance: NA
CDR3aa: CASSDRGDNEQFF
CDR3nt: TGTGCCAGTTCGGACAGGGGAGACAATGAGCAGTTCTTC

j_gene: TRBJ1-2
d_gene: TRBD1
v_gene: TRBV6-5
abundance: once
CDR3aa: CASRPGQLNYGYTF
CDR3nt: TGTGCCAGCAGGCCGGGACAGCTAAACTATGGCTACACCTTC

j_gene: TRBJ2-5
d_gene: NA
v_gene: TRBV7-9
abundance: NA
CDR3aa: CASSSPYQETQYF
CDR3nt: TGTGCCAGCAGCTCCCCCTACCAAGAGACCCAGTACTTC

j_gene: TRBJ1-2
d_gene: TRBD1
v_gene: TRBV29-1
abundance: once
CDR3aa: CSVEYTGVDNYGYTF
CDR3nt: TGCAGCGTGGAATATACAGGGGTCGATAACTATGGCTACACCTTC

j_gene: TRBJ2-2
d_gene: TRBD2
v_gene: TRBV11-3
abundance: NA
CDR3aa: CASSFAGGITGELFF
CDR3nt: TGTGCCAGCAGCTTTGCGGGAGGTATCACCGGGGAGCTGTTTTTT

j_gene: TRBJ2-5
d_gene: TRBD2
v_gene: TRBV7-9
abundance: NA
CDR3aa: CASSLASGLQETQYF
CDR3nt: TGTGCCAGCAGCTTGGCTAGCGGTCTACAAGAGACCCAGTACTTC

j_gene: TRBJ2-2
d_gene: NA
v_gene: TRBV7-9
abundance: few
CDR3aa: CASTAGELFF
CDR3nt: TGTGCCAGCACGGCCGGGGAGCTGTTTTTT

j_gene: TRBJ2-1
d_gene: NA
v_gene: TRBV30
abundance: NA
CDR3aa: CAWTSGSKNEQFF
CDR3nt: TGTGCCTGGACGTCCGGGAGTAAGAATGAGCAGTTCTTC

j_gene: TRBJ1-1
d_gene: NA
v_gene: TRBV5-1
abundance: NA
CDR3aa: CASSPRSPHTEAFF
CDR3nt: TGCGCCAGCAGCCCCCGGAGCCCGCACACTGAAGCTTTCTTT

j_gene: TRBJ2-7
d_gene: TRBD1
v_gene: TRBV6-1
abundance: NA
CDR3aa: CASRRGPYEQYF
CDR3nt: TGTGCCAGCAGAAGGGGGCCCTACGAGCAGTACTTC

j_gene: TRBJ1-4
d_gene: NA
v_gene: TRBV28
abundance: NA
CDR3aa: CASSPPGPGEKLFF
CDR3nt: TGTGCCAGCAGCCCCCCTGGGCCTGGGGAAAAACTGTTTTTT

j_gene: TRBJ2-3
d_gene: NA
v_gene: TRBV6-1
abundance: NA
CDR3aa: CASSALEGDTQYF
CDR3nt: TGTGCCAGCAGTGCCTTGGAGGGAGATACGCAGTATTTT

j_gene: TRBJ1-1
d_gene: NA
v_gene: TRBV9
abundance: NA
CDR3aa: CASSVTDYTEAFF
CDR3nt: TGTGCCAGCAGCGTAACGGACTACACTGAAGCTTTCTTT

j_gene: TRBJ1-5
d_gene: NA
v_gene: TRBV13
abundance: NA
CDR3aa: CASSLKGSSNQPQHF
CDR3nt: TGTGCCAGCAGCTTAAAAGGGAGTAGCAATCAGCCCCAGCATTTT

j_gene: TRBJ2-2
d_gene: TRBD2
v_gene: TRBV30
abundance: NA
CDR3aa: CAWLGGGGITGELFF
CDR3nt: TGTGCCTGGCTCGGGGGGGGAGGGATAACCGGGGAGCTGTTTTTT

j_gene: TRBJ2-5
d_gene: TRBD1
v_gene: TRBV30
abundance: once
CDR3aa: CAWSVLPGQGPETQYF
CDR3nt: TGTGCCTGGAGTGTACTCCCGGGACAGGGTCCCGAGACCCAGTACTTC

j_gene: TRBJ2-7
d_gene: NA
v_gene: TRBV5-5
abundance: NA
CDR3aa: CASSIGDEQYF
CDR3nt: TGTGCCAGCAGCATAGGAGACGAGCAGTACTTC

j_gene: TRBJ2-7
d_gene: TRBD1
v_gene: TRBV7-6
abundance: NA
CDR3aa: CASSPGTGGSYEQYF
CDR3nt: TGTGCCAGCAGCCCAGGGACAGGGGGCTCCTACGAGCAGTACTTC

j_gene: TRBJ1-1
d_gene: TRBD1
v_gene: TRBV5-1
abundance: NA
CDR3aa: CASSLMRQGSEAFF
CDR3nt: TGCGCCAGCAGCTTGATGCGACAGGGCTCTGAAGCTTTCTTT

j_gene: TRBJ1-1
d_gene: TRBD1
v_gene: TRBV4-1
abundance: NA
CDR3aa: CASSQSPPRGRTEAFF
CDR3nt: TGCGCCAGCAGCCAATCCCCCCCCAGGGGGAGGACTGAAGCTTTCTTT

j_gene: TRBJ2-3
d_gene: NA
v_gene: TRBV30
abundance: NA
CDR3aa: CAWSGTGLANTDTQYF
CDR3nt: TGTGCCTGGAGCGGGACAGGACTAGCGAACACAGATACGCAGTATTTT

j_gene: TRBJ1-2
d_gene: NA
v_gene: TRBV14
abundance: NA
CDR3aa: CASSQDINRLYGYTF
CDR3nt: TGTGCCAGCAGCCAAGATATAAACAGGCTCTATGGCTACACCTTC

j_gene: TRBJ1-3
d_gene: NA
v_gene: TRBV7-9
abundance: NA
CDR3aa: CASFSPSSGNTIYF
CDR3nt: TGTGCCAGCTTCTCACCCAGCTCTGGAAACACCATATATTTT

j_gene: TRBJ1-2
d_gene: NA
v_gene: TRBV10-3
abundance: once
CDR3aa: CAISVQGNYGYTF
CDR3nt: TGTGCCATCAGTGTCCAGGGGAACTATGGCTACACCTTC

j_gene: TRBJ2-7
d_gene: TRBD2
v_gene: TRBV5-4
abundance: NA
CDR3aa: CASSLGAGGPHEQYF
CDR3nt: TGTGCCAGCAGCTTGGGAGCGGGAGGGCCGCACGAGCAGTACTTC

j_gene: TRBJ2-5
d_gene: TRBD1
v_gene: TRBV12-5
abundance: once
CDR3aa: CASGLGTGTTGETQYF
CDR3nt: TGTGCTAGTGGTTTAGGGACAGGGACCACCGGGGAGACCCAGTACTTC

j_gene: TRBJ2-3
d_gene: TRBD2
v_gene: TRBV29-1
abundance: NA
CDR3aa: CSTTGLAVPDTQYF
CDR3nt: TGCAGCACAACGGGACTAGCCGTCCCAGATACGCAGTATTTT

j_gene: TRBJ2-1
d_gene: TRBD2
v_gene: TRBV7-8
abundance: few
CDR3aa: CASSLRLADNEQFF
CDR3nt: TGTGCCAGCAGCTTAAGACTAGCGGACAATGAGCAGTTCTTC

j_gene: TRBJ2-3
d_gene: NA
v_gene: TRBV5-6
abundance: NA
CDR3aa: CASSLAGAVTQYF
CDR3nt: TGTGCCAGCAGCTTGGCAGGGGCCGTTACGCAGTATTTT

j_gene: TRBJ2-3
d_gene: TRBD1
v_gene: TRBV27
abundance: NA
CDR3aa: CASSRQGNSPDTQYF
CDR3nt: TGTGCCAGCAGCCGACAGGGTAACAGCCCAGATACGCAGTATTTT

j_gene: TRBJ2-5
d_gene: NA
v_gene: TRBV5-4
abundance: NA
CDR3aa: CASSTQGRETQYF
CDR3nt: TGTGCCAGCAGCACACAGGGACGGGAGACCCAGTACTTC

j_gene: TRBJ2-5
d_gene: NA
v_gene: TRBV29-1
abundance: NA
CDR3aa: CSVGPGGVETQYF
CDR3nt: TGCAGCGTTGGACCCGGGGGAGTGGAGACCCAGTACTTC

j_gene: TRBJ1-3
d_gene: TRBD1
v_gene: TRBV2
abundance: NA
CDR3aa: CASSPTGPGNTIYF
CDR3nt: TGTGCCAGCAGCCCGACAGGGCCAGGAAACACCATATATTTT

j_gene: TRBJ2-7
d_gene: NA
v_gene: TRBV10-1
abundance: few
CDR3aa: CASSESDAGVPYEQYF
CDR3nt: TGCGCCAGCAGTGAGTCGGACGCAGGGGTCCCCTACGAGCAGTACTTC

j_gene: TRBJ2-5
d_gene: TRBD2
v_gene: TRBV5-4
abundance: NA
CDR3aa: CASSWPSGRGQETQYF
CDR3nt: TGTGCCAGCAGCTGGCCTAGCGGGAGAGGGCAAGAGACCCAGTACTTC

j_gene: TRBJ1-4
d_gene: NA
v_gene: TRBV2
abundance: NA
CDR3aa: CASRQVSTNEKLFF
CDR3nt: TGTGCCAGCAGACAGGTCTCAACTAATGAAAAACTGTTTTTT

j_gene: TRBJ1-1
d_gene: NA
v_gene: TRBV6-1
abundance: few
CDR3aa: CASSEGGGTMNTEAFF
CDR3nt: TGTGCCAGCAGTGAGGGGGGGGGTACGATGAACACTGAAGCTTTCTTT

j_gene: TRBJ2-1
d_gene: TRBD2
v_gene: TRBV5-1
abundance: NA
CDR3aa: CASSPGLVSSYNEQFF
CDR3nt: TGCGCCAGCAGCCCGGGACTAGTGAGCTCCTACAATGAGCAGTTCTTC

j_gene: TRBJ2-7
d_gene: TRBD1
v_gene: TRBV6-1
abundance: NA
CDR3aa: CASKDRKNEQYF
CDR3nt: TGTGCCAGCAAGGACAGGAAAAACGAGCAGTACTTC

j_gene: TRBJ1-2
d_gene: NA
v_gene: TRBV30
abundance: NA
CDR3aa: CAWRSPPPRFYGYTF
CDR3nt: TGTGCCTGGAGAAGCCCTCCTCCGCGCTTTTATGGCTACACCTTC

j_gene: TRBJ2-7
d_gene: TRBD2
v_gene: TRBV9
abundance: few
CDR3aa: CASSGTSGSYEQYF
CDR3nt: TGTGCCAGCAGCGGGACTAGCGGGTCGTACGAGCAGTACTTC

j_gene: TRBJ2-1
d_gene: NA
v_gene: TRBV5-6
abundance: NA
CDR3aa: CASSLALNEQFF
CDR3nt: TGTGCCAGCAGCTTGGCCCTCAATGAGCAGTTCTTC

j_gene: TRBJ1-3
d_gene: NA
v_gene: TRBV15
abundance: NA
CDR3aa: CATSTLLGQSSGNTIYF
CDR3nt: TGTGCCACCAGCACCCTTTTGGGGCAAAGCTCTGGAAACACCATATATTTT

j_gene: TRBJ2-2
d_gene: NA
v_gene: TRBV9
abundance: NA
CDR3aa: CASSVDGSNTGELFF
CDR3nt: TGTGCCAGCAGCGTAGACGGGAGTAATACCGGGGAGCTGTTTTTT

j_gene: TRBJ1-5
d_gene: NA
v_gene: TRBV6-5
abundance: NA
CDR3aa: CASSANRAIQPQHF
CDR3nt: TGTGCCAGCAGCGCAAACAGGGCGATCCAGCCCCAGCATTTT

j_gene: TRBJ1-1
d_gene: TRBD1
v_gene: TRBV29-1
abundance: once
CDR3aa: CSVEGQGGTEAFF
CDR3nt: TGCAGCGTAGAGGGACAGGGGGGCACTGAAGCTTTCTTT

j_gene: TRBJ2-1
d_gene: TRBD2
v_gene: TRBV9
abundance: NA
CDR3aa: CASSVAEGRGLSYNEQFF
CDR3nt: TGTGCCAGCAGCGTAGCTGAGGGGAGGGGCCTATCCTACAATGAGCAGTTCTTC

j_gene: TRBJ1-5
d_gene: TRBD1
v_gene: TRBV19
abundance: once
CDR3aa: CASSIGQGGNQPQHF
CDR3nt: TGTGCCAGTAGTATAGGACAGGGGGGAAATCAGCCCCAGCATTTT

j_gene: TRBJ1-5
d_gene: NA
v_gene: TRBV27
abundance: NA
CDR3aa: CASSPDSGNQPQHF
CDR3nt: TGTGCCAGCAGTCCGGACAGTGGTAATCAGCCCCAGCATTTT